This T cell receptor (beta chain) is from a study of T cells in Graves' hyperthyroidism and ophthalmopathy. The TCR beta CDR3 regions underwent amplification using RNA transcripts as the source. Carried out on the TCR CDR3, a first-round RT-PCR used the HTBI primer set. TCRdb reprocessed the multiplex PCR reads with MiXCR, giving one entry per CDR3 protein. Seen here are under 250,000 distinct CDR3 sequences, 17% observed once, and the top ten hold approximately 56%. The table lists this clonotype with many counts. The length of the CDR3 is 17 residues. V lost 5 bases, J lost 0 bases, and 7 bases stayed unmatched. CDR1 is DFQATT and CDR2 is SNEGSKA in the germline V gene (reference sequence).

The J gene is TRBJ2-3, the V gene TRBV20-1; 14 nucleotides agree with TRBD2. The sequence came from a woman aged 50 to 65 with Graves' hyperthyroidism. The sample consisted of blood. CDR3 coding DNA: TGCAGTGCTCTTACGGGACTAGCGGGAGCTAGCACAGATACGCAGTATTTT. Its translation: CSALTGLAGASTDTQYF.